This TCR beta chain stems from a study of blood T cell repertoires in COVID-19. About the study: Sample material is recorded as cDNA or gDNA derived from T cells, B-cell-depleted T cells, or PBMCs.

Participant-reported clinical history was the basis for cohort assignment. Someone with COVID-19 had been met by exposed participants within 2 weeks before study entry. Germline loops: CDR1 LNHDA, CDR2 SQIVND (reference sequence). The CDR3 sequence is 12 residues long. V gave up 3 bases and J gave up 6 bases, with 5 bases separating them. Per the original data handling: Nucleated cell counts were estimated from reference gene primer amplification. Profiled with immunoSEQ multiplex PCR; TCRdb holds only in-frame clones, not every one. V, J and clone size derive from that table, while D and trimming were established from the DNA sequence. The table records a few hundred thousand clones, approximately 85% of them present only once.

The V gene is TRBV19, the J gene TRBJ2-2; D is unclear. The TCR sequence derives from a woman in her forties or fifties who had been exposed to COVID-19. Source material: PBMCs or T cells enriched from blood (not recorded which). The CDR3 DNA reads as TGTGCCAGTAGTATTCAGGCCGGGGAGCTGTTTTTT. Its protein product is CASSIQAGELFF.